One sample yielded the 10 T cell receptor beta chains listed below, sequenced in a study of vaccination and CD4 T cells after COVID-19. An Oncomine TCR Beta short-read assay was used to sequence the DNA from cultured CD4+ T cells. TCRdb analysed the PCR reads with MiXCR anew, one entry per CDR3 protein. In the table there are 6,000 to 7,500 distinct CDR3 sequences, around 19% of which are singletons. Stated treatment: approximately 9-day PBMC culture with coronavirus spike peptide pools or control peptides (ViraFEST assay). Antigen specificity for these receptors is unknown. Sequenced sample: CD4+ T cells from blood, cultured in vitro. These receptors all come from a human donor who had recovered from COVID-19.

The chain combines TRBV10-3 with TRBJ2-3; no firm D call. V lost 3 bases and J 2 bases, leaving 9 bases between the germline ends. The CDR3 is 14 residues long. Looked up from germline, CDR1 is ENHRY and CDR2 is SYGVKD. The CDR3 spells CAISDKRSTDTQYF. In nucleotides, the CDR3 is TGTGCCATCAGTGATAAAAGATCCACAGATACGCAGTATTTT.

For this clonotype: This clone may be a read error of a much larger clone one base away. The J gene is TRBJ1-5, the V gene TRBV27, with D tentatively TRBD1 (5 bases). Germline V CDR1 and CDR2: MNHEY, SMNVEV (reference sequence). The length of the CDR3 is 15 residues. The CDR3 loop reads CASGLAGSSNQPQHF. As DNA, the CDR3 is TGTGCCAGCGGTTTGGCAGGGTCTAGCAATCAGCCCCAGCATTTT.

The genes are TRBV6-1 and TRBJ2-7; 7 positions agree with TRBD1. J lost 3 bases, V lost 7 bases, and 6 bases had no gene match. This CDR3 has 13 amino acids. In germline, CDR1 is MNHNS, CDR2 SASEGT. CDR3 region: CASKLQGDYEQYF. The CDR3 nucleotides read TGTGCCAGCAAGTTGCAGGGGGACTACGAGCAGTACTTC.

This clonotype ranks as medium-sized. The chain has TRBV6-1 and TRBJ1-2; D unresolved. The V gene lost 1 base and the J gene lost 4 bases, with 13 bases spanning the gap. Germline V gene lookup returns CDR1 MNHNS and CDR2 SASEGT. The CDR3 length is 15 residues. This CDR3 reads CASSEEGRGLYGYTF. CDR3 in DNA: TGTGCCAGCAGTGAAGAGGGCCGCGGTCTCTATGGCTACACCTTC.

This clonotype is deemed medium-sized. In DNA form, the CDR3 reads TGCAGTGCTCCCGGACAGGGGAACACTGAAGCTTTCTTT. It is translated as CSAPGQGNTEAFF. This chain links TRBV20-1 with TRBJ1-1, with TRBD1 identical over 8 bases. Trimming at V came to 5 bases and at J to 1 base, leaving 3 bases not matched to a gene. CDR1 is DFQATT and CDR2 is SNEGSKA in the germline V gene (reference sequence). This CDR3 is 13 amino acids long.

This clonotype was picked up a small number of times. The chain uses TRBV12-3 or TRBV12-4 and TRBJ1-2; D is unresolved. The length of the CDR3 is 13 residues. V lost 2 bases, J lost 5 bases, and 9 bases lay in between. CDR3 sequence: CASSLTRSYGYTF. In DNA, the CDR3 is TGTGCCAGCAGTTTAACCCGTTCGTATGGCTACACCTTC.

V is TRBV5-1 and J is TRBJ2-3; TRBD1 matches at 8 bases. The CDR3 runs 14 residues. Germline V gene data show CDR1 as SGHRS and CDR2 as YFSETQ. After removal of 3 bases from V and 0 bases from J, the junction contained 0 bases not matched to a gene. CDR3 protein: CASSWTGSTDTQYF. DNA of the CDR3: TGCGCCAGCAGCTGGACAGGGAGCACAGATACGCAGTATTTT.

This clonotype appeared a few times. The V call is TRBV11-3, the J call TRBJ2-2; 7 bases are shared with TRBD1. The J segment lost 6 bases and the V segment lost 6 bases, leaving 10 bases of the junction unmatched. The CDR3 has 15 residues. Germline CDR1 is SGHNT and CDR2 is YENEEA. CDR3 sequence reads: CASSSRGRYAGELFF. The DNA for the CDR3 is TGTGCCAGCAGTTCTAGGGGGCGCTACGCCGGGGAGCTGTTTTTT.

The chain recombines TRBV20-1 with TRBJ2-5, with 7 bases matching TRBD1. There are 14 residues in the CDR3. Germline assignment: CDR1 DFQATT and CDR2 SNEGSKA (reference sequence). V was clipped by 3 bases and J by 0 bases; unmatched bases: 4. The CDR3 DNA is TGCAGTGCTAGGGGACAGTGGTACCAAGAGACCCAGTACTTC. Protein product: CSARGQWYQETQYF.

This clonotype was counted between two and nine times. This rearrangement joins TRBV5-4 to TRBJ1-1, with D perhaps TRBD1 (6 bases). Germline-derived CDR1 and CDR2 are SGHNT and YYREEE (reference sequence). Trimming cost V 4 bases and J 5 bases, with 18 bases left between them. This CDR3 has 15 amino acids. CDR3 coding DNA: TGTGCCAGCAGCGGGGGACAATCCACGAGGACTGAAGCTTTCTTT. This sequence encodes CASSGGQSTRTEAFF.